This is a list of T cell receptor beta chains from one sample in a study of regulatory T cells in long-lasting Graves disease. One entry per CDR3 protein, called by TCRdb with MiXCR from the multiplex PCR reads. This table has under 700,000 distinct CDR3 sequences, 15% to 20% appearing once. The data were also submitted as part of a second study, on T cells in Graves' hyperthyroidism and ophthalmopathy.

Here the sequenced sample was peripheral blood mononuclear cells (PBMCs), taken at new diagnosis, from a patient treated with antithyroid drugs. All receptors derive from a woman aged 40-60 years with Graves disease. CDR3s include the opening cysteine and the closing phenylalanine or tryptophan. The D gene is left open where the match is weak. Size is stated for part of the rows, as once, few or many counts, or as a class when the clone is expanded.

J,D,V,size,CDR3,DNA
TRBJ2-1,.,TRBV20-1,many,CSATGVSSSYNEQFF,TGCAGTGCTACAGGGGTATCTAGCTCCTACAATGAGCAGTTCTTC
TRBJ1-1,TRBD1,TRBV19,many,CASSPQGQMNTEAFF,TGTGCCAGTAGTCCCCAGGGACAGATGAACACTGAAGCTTTCTTT
TRBJ2-3,.,TRBV7-9,.,CASSLKPTGPNTDTQYF,TGTGCCAGCAGCTTAAAACCCACGGGACCTAACACAGATACGCAGTATTTT
TRBJ2-2,.,TRBV9,few,CASSLTSLLAGELFF,TGTGCCAGCAGCCTGACCAGTCTGCTTGCTGGGGAGCTGTTTTTT
TRBJ2-5,.,TRBV7-9,many,CASSDRQGGRETQYF,TGTGCCAGCAGCGATCGACAGGGAGGCAGAGAGACCCAGTACTTC
TRBJ2-3,.,TRBV2,many,CASRVGTDTQYF,TGTGCCAGCAGGGTCGGCACAGATACGCAGTATTTT
TRBJ2-7,.,TRBV5-1,many,CASSLGRTTYEQYF,TGCGCCAGCAGCTTGGGACGGACGACTTACGAGCAGTACTTC
TRBJ2-1,.,TRBV7-9,.,CASSYGREYNEQFF,TGTGCCAGCTCCTACGGCAGGGAGTATAATGAGCAGTTCTTC
TRBJ1-2,TRBD1,TRBV12-3/TRBV12-4,many,CASSFGGGRGYTF,TGTGCCAGCAGTTTCGGAGGGGGCAGGGGCTACACCTTC
TRBJ1-1,.,TRBV5-1,.,CASSLEGFMNTEAFF,TGCGCCAGCAGCTTGGAGGGCTTCATGAACACTGAAGCTTTCTTT
TRBJ1-6,.,TRBV6-1,.,CASARSSPLHF,TGTGCCAGTGCCAGGTCTTCACCCCTCCACTTT
TRBJ1-5,.,TRBV15,few,CATSTPGLNQPQHF,TGTGCCACGTCCACCCCCGGGCTTAATCAGCCCCAGCATTTT
TRBJ1-5,TRBD1,TRBV25-1,.,CASRETGTGGGKQPQHF,TGTGCCAGCCGCGAAACCGGGACAGGGGGCGGGAAGCAGCCCCAGCATTTT
TRBJ2-7,.,TRBV20-1,.,CSARDGGISYEQYF,TGCAGTGCCCGGGACGGAGGGATTTCCTACGAGCAGTACTTC
TRBJ1-1,.,TRBV14,few,CASSQVGMRAEAFF,TGTGCCAGCAGCCAAGTGGGTATGAGGGCTGAAGCTTTCTTT
TRBJ1-6,TRBD1,TRBV6-4,.,CASSYGTGNSPLHF,TGTGCCAGCAGTTACGGGACAGGAAATTCACCCCTCCACTTT
TRBJ2-7,TRBD2,TRBV7-6,many,CASSLGGTSGGFGEQYF,TGTGCCAGCAGCTTAGGAGGGACTAGCGGGGGATTCGGCGAGCAGTACTTC
TRBJ1-4,.,TRBV11-2,.,CASSLDWGLYGNNEKLFF,TGTGCCAGCAGCTTAGATTGGGGGCTTTACGGGAATAATGAAAAACTGTTTTTT
TRBJ1-1,.,TRBV3-1,many,CASSPLGTSNTEAFF,TGTGCCAGCAGCCCTCTCGGGACATCCAACACTGAAGCTTTCTTT
TRBJ1-4,.,TRBV2,many,CASSVNGVTNEKLFF,TGTGCCAGCAGTGTAAATGGGGTCACTAATGAAAAACTGTTTTTT
TRBJ2-7,TRBD1,TRBV10-3,few,CAISGTGQGFYEQYF,TGTGCCATCAGTGGAACGGGACAGGGTTTTTACGAGCAGTACTTC
TRBJ2-5,.,TRBV7-9,many,CASSVTGTGETQYF,TGTGCCAGCAGCGTAACCGGGACTGGAGAGACCCAGTACTTC
TRBJ1-6,.,TRBV18,.,CASSPGNSPPHF,TGTGCCAGCTCACCAGGAAATTCACCCCCCCACTTT
TRBJ2-5,TRBD2,TRBV11-2,many,CASSPQTSGGQETQYF,TGTGCCAGCAGCCCGCAGACTAGCGGGGGACAAGAGACCCAGTACTTC